This T cell receptor (beta chain) is drawn from a study of shared clonotypes between healthy human individuals. Replicate PCRs run on sorted subsets employed approximately 0.2 ug DNA, approximately 30,000 T cell genomes. Assay used: immunoSEQ multiplex PCR; TCRdb lists only in-frame clones, some missing. The sample lists around 1.6 million clones; around 98% were seen once. The CDR3 covers 14 residues. Germline V gene data show CDR1 as SGHNT and CDR2 as YYREEE (reference sequence). V was clipped by 5 bases and J by 4 bases; unmatched bases: 3. The genes are TRBV5-4 and TRBJ2-1, with 10 nucleotides matching TRBD2. The clonotype comes from a man aged 30-40 years in good health. The sequenced material came from naive CD4+ T cells sorted from blood. Sample subset: CD45RA+ positively selected. In DNA form, the CDR3 reads TGTGCCAGCAGTGGGACTAGCGTGTACAATGAGCAGTTCTTC. It codes for CASSGTSVYNEQFF.